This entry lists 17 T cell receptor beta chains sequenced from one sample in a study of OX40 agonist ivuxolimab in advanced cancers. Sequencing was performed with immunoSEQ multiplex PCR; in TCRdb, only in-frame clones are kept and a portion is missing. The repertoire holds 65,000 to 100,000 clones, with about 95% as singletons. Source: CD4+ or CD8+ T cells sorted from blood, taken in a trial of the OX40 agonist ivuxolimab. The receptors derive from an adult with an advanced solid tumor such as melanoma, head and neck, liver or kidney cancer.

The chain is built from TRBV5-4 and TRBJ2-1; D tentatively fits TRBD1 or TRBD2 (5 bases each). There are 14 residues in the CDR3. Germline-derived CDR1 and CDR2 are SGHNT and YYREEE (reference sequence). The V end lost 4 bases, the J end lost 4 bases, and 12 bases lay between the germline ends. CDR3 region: CASSLGPIYNEQFF. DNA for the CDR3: TGTGCCAGCAGCCTGGGACCAATATACAATGAGCAGTTCTTC.

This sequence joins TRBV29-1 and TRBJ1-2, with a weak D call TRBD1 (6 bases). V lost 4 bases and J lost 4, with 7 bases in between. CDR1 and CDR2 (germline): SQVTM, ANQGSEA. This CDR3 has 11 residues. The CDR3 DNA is TGCAGCGTTGGGGACACCTATGGCTACACCTTC. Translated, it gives CSVGDTYGYTF.

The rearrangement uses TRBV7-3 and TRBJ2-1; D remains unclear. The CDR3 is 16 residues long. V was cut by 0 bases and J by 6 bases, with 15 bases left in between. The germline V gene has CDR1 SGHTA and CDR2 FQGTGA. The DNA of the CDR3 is TGTGCCAGCAGCTTAACGATGACTCCGTCCGGCAATGAGCAGTTCTTC. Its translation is CASSLTMTPSGNEQFF.

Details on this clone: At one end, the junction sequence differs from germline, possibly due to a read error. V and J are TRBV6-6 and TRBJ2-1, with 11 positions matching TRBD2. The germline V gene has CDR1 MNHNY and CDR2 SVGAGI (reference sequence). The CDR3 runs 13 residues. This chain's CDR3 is CAGRGLAADEQFF. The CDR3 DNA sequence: TGTGCCGGCAGGGGACTAGCGGCGGATGAGCAGTTCTTC.

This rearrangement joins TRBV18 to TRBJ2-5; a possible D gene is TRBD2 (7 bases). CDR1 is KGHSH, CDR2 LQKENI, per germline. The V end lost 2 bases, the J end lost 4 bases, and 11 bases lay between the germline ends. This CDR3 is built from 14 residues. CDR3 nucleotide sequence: TGTGCCAGCTCACCATCGGGGGGCGTAGAGACCCAGTACTTC. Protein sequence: CASSPSGGVETQYF. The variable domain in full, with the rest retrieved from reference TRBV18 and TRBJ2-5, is NAGVMQNPRHLVRRRGQEARLRCSPMKGHSHVYWYRQLPEEGLKFMVYLQKENIIDESGMPKERFSAEFPKEGPSILRIQQVVRGDSAAYFCASSPSGGVETQYFGPGTRLLVL.

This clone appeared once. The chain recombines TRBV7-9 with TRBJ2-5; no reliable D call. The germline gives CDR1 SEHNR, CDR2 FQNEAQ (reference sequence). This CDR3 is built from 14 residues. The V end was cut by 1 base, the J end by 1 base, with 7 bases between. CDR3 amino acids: CASSLVISQETQYF. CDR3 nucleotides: TGTGCCAGCAGCTTAGTAATAAGCCAAGAGACCCAGTACTTC. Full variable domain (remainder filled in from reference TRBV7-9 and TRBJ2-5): DTGVSQNPRHKITKRGQNVTFRCDPISEHNRLYWYRQTLGQGPEFLTYFQNEAQLEKSRLLSDRFSAERPKGSFSTLEIQRTEQGDSAMYLCASSLVISQETQYFGPGTRLLVL.

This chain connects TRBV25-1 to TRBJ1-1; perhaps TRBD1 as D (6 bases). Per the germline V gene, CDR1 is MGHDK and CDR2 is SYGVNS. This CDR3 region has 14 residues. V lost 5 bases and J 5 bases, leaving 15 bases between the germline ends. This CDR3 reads CASSHRVGGTEAFF. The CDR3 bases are TGTGCCAGCAGTCACAGGGTCGGGGGGACTGAAGCTTTCTTT.

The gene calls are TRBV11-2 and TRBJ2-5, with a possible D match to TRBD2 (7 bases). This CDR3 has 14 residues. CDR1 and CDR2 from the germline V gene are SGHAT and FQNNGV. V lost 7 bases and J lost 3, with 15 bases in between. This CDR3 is CASNDAGAEETQYF. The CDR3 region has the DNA TGTGCCAGCAACGATGCGGGGGCCGAAGAGACCCAGTACTTC.

CDR3 amino acids: CASSLVSGEQYF. As DNA, the CDR3 is TGTGCCAGCAGCTTAGTATCGGGGGAGCAGTACTTC. The chain couples TRBV7-9 to TRBJ2-7; TRBD2 is a possible D gene (5 bases). Trimming stripped 1 base from V and 7 bases from J, with 8 bases between. The CDR3 has 12 residues. CDR1 and CDR2 from the germline V gene are SEHNR and FQNEAQ (reference sequence). The whole variable domain, filled in from reference TRBV7-9 and TRBJ2-7, reads DTGVSQNPRHKITKRGQNVTFRCDPISEHNRLYWYRQTLGQGPEFLTYFQNEAQLEKSRLLSDRFSAERPKGSFSTLEIQRTEQGDSAMYLCASSLVSGEQYFGPGTRLTVT.

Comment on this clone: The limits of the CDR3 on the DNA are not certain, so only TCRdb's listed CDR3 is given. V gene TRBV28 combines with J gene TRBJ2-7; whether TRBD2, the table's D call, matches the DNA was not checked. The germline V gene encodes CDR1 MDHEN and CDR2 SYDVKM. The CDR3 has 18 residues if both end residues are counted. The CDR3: CASSSSQGGTSGGYEQYF.

The CDR3 DNA is TGTGCCAGCAGCCTAACCGGGACACCCGCCTATGGCTACACCTTC. This translates into CASSLTGTPAYGYTF. V is TRBV27 and J is TRBJ1-2; tentative D call: TRBD1 (6 bases). The ends were cut back, 6 bases at V and 4 bases at J, with 18 bases in the middle. The CDR3 is 15 amino acids. Germline assignment: CDR1 MNHEY and CDR2 SMNVEV (reference sequence).

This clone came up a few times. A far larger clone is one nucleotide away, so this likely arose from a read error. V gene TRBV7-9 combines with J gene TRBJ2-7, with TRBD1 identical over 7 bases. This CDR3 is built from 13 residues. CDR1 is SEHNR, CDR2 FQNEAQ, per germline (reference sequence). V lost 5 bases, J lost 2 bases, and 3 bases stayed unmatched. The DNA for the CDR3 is TGTGCCAGCAGCACGGGACAGACCTACGAGCAGTACTTC. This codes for CASSTGQTYEQYF.

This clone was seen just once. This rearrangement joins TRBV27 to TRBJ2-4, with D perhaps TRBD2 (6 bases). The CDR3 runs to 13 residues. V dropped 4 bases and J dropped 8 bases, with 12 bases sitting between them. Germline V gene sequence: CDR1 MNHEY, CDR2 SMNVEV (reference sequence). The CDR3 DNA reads TGTGCCAGCAGTTATGGGGTAGCGGACATTCAGTACTTC. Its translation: CASSYGVADIQYF.

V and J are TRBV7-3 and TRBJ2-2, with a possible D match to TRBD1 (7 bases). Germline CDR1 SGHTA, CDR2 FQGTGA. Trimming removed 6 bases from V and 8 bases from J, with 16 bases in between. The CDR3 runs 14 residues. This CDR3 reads CASSRTGEAGELFF. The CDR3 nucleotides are TGTGCCAGCAGTAGAACAGGGGAGGCGGGGGAGCTGTTTTTT.

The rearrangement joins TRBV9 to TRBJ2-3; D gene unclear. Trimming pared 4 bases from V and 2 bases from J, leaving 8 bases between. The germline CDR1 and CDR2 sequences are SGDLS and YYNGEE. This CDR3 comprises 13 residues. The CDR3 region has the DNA TGTGCCAGCAGCTTCGCCTCCACAGATACGCAGTATTTT. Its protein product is CASSFASTDTQYF.

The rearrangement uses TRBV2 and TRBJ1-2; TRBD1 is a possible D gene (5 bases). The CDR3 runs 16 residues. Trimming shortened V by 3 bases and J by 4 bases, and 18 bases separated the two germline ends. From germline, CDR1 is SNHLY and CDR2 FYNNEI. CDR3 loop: CASSDPGERNLYGYTF. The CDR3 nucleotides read TGTGCCAGCAGTGATCCGGGGGAGCGGAACCTCTATGGCTACACCTTC.

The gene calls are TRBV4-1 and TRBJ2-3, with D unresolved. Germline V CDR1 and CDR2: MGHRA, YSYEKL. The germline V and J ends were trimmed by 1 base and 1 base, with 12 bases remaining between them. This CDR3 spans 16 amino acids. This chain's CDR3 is CASSQVVGPGTDTQYF. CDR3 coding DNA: TGCGCCAGCAGCCAAGTCGTAGGGCCGGGCACAGATACGCAGTATTTT.